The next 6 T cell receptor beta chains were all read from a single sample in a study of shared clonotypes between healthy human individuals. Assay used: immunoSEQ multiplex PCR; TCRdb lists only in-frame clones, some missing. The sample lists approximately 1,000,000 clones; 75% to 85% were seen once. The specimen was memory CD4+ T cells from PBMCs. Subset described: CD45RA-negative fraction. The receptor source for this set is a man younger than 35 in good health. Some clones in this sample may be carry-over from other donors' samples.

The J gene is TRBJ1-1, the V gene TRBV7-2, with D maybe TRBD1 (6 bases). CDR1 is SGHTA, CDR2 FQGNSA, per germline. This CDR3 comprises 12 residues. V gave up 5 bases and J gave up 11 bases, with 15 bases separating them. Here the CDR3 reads CASSLLRDKAFF. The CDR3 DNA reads TGTGCCAGCAGCCTACTCCGGGACAAGGCTTTCTTT. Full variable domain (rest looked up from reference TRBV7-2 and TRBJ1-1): GAGVSQSPSNKVTEKGKDVELRCDPISGHTALYWYRQSLGQGLEFLIYFQGNSAPDKSGLPSDRFSAERTGGSVSTLTIQRTQQEDSAVYLCASSLLRDKAFFGQGTRLTVV.

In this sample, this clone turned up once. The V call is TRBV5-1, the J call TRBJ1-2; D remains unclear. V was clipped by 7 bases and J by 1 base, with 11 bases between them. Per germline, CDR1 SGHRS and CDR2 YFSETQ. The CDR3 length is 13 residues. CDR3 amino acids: CASGKDRNYGYTF. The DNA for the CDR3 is TGCGCCAGCGGAAAGGACCGTAACTATGGCTACACCTTC.

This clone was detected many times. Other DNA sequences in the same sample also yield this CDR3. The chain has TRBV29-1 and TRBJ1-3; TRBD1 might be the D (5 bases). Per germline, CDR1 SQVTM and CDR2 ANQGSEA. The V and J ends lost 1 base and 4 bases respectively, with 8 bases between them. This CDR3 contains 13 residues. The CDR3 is CSVEVGLGNTIYF. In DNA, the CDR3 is TGCAGCGTTGAAGTGGGGCTGGGAAACACCATATATTTT.

The CDR3 here is CASSQAGIRASEQYF. The CDR3 DNA sequence: TGTGCCAGCAGCCAAGCGGGGATCAGGGCCAGCGAGCAGTACTTC. The rearrangement joins TRBV14 to TRBJ2-7; D tentatively reads TRBD1 or TRBD2 (5 bases each). Germline V lookup: CDR1 SGHDN, CDR2 FVKESK. V was shortened by 1 base and J by 6 bases, with 16 bases between the two germline ends. This CDR3 has 15 amino acids.

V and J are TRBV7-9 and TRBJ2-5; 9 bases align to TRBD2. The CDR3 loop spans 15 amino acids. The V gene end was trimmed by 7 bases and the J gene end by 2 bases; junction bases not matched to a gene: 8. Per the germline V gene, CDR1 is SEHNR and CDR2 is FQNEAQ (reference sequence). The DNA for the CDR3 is TGTGCCAGCAAGTCGGCGGGAGGGCTACAAGAGACCCAGTACTTC. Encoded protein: CASKSAGGLQETQYF. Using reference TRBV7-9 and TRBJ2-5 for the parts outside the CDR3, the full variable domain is DTGVSQNPRHKITKRGQNVTFRCDPISEHNRLYWYRQTLGQGPEFLTYFQNEAQLEKSRLLSDRFSAERPKGSFSTLEIQRTEQGDSAMYLCASKSAGGLQETQYFGPGTRLLVL.

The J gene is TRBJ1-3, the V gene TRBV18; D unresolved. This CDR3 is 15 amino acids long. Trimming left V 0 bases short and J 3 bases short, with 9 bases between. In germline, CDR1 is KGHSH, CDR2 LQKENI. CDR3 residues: CASSPPGGNGNTIYF. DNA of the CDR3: TGTGCCAGCTCACCACCGGGAGGGAATGGAAACACCATATATTTT.